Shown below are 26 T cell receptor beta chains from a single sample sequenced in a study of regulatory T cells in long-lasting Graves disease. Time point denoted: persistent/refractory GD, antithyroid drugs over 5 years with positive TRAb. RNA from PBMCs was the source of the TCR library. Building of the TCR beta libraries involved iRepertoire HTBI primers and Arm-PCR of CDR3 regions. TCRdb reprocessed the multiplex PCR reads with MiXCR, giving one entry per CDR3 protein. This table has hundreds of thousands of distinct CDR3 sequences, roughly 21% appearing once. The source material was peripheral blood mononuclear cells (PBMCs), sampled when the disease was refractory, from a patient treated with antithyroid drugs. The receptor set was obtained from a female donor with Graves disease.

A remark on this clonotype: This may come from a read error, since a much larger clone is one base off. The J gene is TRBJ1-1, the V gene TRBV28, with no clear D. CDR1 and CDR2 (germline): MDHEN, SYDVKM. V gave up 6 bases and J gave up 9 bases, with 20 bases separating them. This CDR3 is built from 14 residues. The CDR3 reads CASSAGRVVPKAFF. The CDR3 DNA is TGTGCCAGCAGCGCCGGAAGGGTTGTTCCTAAAGCTTTCTTT.

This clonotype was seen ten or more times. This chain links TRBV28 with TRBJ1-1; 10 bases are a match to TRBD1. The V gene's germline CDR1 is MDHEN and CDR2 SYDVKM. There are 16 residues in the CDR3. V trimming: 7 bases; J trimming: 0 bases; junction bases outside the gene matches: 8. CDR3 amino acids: CASIPGQGIMNTEAFF. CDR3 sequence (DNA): TGTGCCAGCATCCCGGGACAGGGGATCATGAACACTGAAGCTTTCTTT.

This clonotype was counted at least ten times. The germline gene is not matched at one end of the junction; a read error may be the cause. The CDR3 sequence: CASRTGTGPLTNSPLHF. CDR3 coding DNA: TGTGCCAGCAGGACCGGGACAGGACCCCTGACAAATTCGCCCCTCCACTTT. The chain links TRBV6-1 to TRBJ1-6; 8 bases align to TRBD1. CDR3 length: 17 amino acids. CDR1 is MNHNS, CDR2 SASEGT, per germline.

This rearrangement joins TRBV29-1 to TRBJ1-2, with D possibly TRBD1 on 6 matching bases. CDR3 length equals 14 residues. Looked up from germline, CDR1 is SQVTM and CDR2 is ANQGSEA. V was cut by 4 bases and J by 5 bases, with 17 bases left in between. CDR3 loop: CSVGDLQGGYGYTF. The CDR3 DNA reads TGCAGCGTTGGTGATTTACAGGGAGGGTATGGCTACACCTTC.

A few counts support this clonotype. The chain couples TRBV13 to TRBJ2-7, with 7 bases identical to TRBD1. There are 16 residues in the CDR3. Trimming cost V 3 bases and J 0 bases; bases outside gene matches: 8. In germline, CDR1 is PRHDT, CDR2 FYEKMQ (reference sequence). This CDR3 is CASSLESRDSSYEQYF. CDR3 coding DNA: TGTGCCAGCAGCTTGGAATCTCGGGACAGCTCCTACGAGCAGTACTTC.

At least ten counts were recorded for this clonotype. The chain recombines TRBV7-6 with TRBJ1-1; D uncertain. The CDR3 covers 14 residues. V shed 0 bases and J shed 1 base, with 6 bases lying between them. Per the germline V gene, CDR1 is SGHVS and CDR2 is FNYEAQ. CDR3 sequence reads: CASSLAVKNTEAFF. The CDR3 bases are TGTGCCAGCAGCTTAGCTGTGAAGAACACTGAAGCTTTCTTT.

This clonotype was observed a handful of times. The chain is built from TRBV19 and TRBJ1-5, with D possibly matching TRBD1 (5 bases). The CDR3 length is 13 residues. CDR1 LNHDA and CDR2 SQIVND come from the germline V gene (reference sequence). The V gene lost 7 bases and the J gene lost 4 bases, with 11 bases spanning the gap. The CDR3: CASTGLLNQPQHF. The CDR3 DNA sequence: TGTGCCAGTACGGGGCTCTTGAATCAGCCCCAGCATTTT.

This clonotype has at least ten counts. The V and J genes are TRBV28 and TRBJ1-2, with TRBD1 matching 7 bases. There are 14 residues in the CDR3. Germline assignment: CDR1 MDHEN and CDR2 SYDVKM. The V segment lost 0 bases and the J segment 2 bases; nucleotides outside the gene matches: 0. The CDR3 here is CASSLWDRNYGYTF. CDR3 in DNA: TGTGCCAGCAGTTTATGGGACAGGAACTATGGCTACACCTTC.

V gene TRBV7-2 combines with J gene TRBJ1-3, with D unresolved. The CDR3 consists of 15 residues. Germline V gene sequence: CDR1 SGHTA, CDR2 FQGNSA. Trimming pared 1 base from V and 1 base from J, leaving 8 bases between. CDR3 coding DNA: TGTGCCAGCAGCTTAGGAGGAGTATCTGGAAACACCATATATTTT. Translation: CASSLGGVSGNTIYF. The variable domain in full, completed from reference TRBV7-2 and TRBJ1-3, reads GAGVSQSPSNKVTEKGKDVELRCDPISGHTALYWYRQSLGQGLEFLIYFQGNSAPDKSGLPSDRFSAERTGGSVSTLTIQRTQQEDSAVYLCASSLGGVSGNTIYFGEGSWLTVV.

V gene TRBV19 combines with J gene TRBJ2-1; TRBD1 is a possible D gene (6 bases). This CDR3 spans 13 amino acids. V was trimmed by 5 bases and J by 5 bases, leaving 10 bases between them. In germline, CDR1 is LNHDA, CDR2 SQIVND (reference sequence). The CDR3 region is CASSLNRDNEQFF. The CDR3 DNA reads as TGTGCCAGTAGTCTGAACAGGGACAATGAGCAGTTCTTC.

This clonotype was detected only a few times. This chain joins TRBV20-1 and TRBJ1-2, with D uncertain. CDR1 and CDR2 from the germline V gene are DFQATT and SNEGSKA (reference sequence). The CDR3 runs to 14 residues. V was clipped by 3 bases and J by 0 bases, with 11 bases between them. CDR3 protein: CSASLRISNYGYTF. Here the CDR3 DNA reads TGCAGTGCTAGTCTCCGGATCTCTAACTATGGCTACACCTTC.

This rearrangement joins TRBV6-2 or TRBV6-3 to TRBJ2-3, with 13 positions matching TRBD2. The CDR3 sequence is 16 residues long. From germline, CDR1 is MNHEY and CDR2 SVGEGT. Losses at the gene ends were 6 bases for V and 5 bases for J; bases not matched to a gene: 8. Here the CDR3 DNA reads TGTGCCAGCAGCTTCCGGACTAGCGGGAGTGAAGATACGCAGTATTTT. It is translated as CASSFRTSGSEDTQYF.

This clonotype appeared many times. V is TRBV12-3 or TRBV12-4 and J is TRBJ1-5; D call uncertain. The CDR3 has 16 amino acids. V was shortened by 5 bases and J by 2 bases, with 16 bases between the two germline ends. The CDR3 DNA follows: TGTGCCAGCAGTGTTTCAGGAACCGGGGGCAATCAGCCCCAGCATTTT. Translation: CASSVSGTGGNQPQHF.

This chain's CDR3 is CASRGDSNTEAFF. The CDR3 nucleotides read TGCGCCAGCAGGGGAGACAGCAACACTGAAGCTTTCTTT. The V and J genes are TRBV5-1 and TRBJ1-1; weak D call: TRBD1 (5 bases). The V gene lost 5 bases and the J gene lost 2 bases, with 10 bases spanning the gap. CDR3 length: 13 residues. Germline V gene data show CDR1 as SGHRS and CDR2 as YFSETQ.

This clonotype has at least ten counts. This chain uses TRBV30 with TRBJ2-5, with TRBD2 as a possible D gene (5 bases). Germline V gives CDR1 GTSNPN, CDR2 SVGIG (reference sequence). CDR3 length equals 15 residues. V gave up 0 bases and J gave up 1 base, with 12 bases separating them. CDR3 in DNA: TGTGCCTGGAGTGTAGCATACGGACTCCAAGAGACCCAGTACTTC. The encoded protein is CAWSVAYGLQETQYF.

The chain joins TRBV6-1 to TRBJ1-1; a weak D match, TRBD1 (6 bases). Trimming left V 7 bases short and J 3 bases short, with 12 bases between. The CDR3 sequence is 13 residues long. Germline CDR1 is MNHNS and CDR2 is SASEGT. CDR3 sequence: CASKQGLDTEAFF. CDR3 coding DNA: TGTGCCAGCAAACAGGGCCTGGACACTGAAGCTTTCTTT.

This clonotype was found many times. CDR3: CASSLQQGVEAFF. DNA of the CDR3: TGTGCCAGCAGTTTACAACAGGGGGTCGAAGCTTTCTTT. This rearrangement joins TRBV12-3 or TRBV12-4 to TRBJ1-1; 8 bases map to TRBD1. After removal of 2 bases from V and 8 bases from J, the junction contained 4 bases not matched to a gene. This CDR3 has 13 amino acids.

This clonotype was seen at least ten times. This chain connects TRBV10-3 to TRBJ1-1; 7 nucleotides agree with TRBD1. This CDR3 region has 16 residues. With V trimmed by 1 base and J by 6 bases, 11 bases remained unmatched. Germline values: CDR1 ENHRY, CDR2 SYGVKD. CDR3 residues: CAISEYWDSQQAEAFF. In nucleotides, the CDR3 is TGTGCCATCAGTGAGTATTGGGACAGCCAACAAGCTGAAGCTTTCTTT.

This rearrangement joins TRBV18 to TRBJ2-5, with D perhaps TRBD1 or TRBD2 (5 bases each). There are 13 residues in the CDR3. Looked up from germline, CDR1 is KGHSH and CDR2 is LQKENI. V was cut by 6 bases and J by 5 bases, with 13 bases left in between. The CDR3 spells CASSPGTDETQYF. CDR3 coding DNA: TGTGCCAGCTCGCCCGGGACGGATGAGACCCAGTACTTC.

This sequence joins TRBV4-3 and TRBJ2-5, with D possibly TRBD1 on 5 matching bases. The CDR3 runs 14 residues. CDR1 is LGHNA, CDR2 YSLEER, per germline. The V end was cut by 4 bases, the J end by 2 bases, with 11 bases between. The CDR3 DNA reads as TGCGCCAGCAGCCCAGGGTTGAGGCAAGAGACCCAGTACTTC. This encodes CASSPGLRQETQYF.

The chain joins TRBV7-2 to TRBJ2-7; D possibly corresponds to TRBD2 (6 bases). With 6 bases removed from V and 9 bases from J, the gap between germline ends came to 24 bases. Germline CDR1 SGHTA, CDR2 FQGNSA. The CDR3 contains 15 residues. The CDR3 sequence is CASRLGTGATSRQYF. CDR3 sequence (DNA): TGTGCCAGCAGACTCGGGACTGGAGCTACGAGCCGGCAGTACTTC. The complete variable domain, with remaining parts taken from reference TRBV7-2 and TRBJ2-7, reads GAGVSQSPSNKVTEKGKDVELRCDPISGHTALYWYRQSLGQGLEFLIYFQGNSAPDKSGLPSDRFSAERTGGSVSTLTIQRTQQEDSAVYLCASRLGTGATSRQYFGPGTRLTVT.

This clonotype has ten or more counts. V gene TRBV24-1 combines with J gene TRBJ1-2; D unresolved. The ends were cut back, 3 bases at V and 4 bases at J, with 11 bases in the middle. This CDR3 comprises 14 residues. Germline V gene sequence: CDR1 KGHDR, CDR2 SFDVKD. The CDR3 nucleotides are TGTGCCACCAGTGATGCGGACGGACTCTATGGCTACACCTTC. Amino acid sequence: CATSDADGLYGYTF.

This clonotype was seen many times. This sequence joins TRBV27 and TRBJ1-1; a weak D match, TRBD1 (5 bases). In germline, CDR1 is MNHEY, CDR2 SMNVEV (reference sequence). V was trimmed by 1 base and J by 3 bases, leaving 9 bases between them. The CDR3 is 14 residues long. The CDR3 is CASSLWGSDTEAFF. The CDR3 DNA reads TGTGCCAGCAGTTTATGGGGGTCTGACACTGAAGCTTTCTTT.

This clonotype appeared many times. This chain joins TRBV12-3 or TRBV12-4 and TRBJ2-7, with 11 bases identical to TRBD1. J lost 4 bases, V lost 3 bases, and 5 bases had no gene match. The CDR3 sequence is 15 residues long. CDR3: CASSFTGQGAYEQYF. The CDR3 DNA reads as TGTGCCAGCAGTTTCACCGGACAGGGGGCTTACGAGCAGTACTTC.

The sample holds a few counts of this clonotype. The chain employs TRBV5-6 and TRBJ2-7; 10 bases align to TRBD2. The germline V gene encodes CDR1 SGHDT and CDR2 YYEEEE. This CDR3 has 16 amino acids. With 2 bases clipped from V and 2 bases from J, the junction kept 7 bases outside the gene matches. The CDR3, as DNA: TGTGCCAGCAGCTTCGTCACTAGCGGGAAGGCCTACGAGCAGTACTTC. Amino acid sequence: CASSFVTSGKAYEQYF.

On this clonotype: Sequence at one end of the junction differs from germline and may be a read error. The CDR3 reads CASSLSGSEELFF. The DNA for the CDR3 is TGTGCCAGCAGTTTATCAGGGAGTGAAGAACTGTTTTTT. V usage is TRBV28 and J usage is TRBJ1-4; TRBD1 might be the D (5 bases). Germline V lookup: CDR1 MDHEN, CDR2 SYDVKM. The CDR3 totals 13 residues.